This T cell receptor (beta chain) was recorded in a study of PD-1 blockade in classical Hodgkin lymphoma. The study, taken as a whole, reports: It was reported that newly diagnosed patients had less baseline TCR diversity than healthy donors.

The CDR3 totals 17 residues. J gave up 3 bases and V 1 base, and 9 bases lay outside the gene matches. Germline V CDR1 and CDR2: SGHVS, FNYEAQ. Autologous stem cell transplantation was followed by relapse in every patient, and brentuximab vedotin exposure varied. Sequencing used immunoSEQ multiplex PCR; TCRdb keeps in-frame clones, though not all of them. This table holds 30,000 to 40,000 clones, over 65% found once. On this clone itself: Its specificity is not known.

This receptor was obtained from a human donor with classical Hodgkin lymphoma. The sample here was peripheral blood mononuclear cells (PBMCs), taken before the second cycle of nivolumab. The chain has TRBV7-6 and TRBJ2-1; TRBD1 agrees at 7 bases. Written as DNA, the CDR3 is TGTGCCAGCAGCTTAGGATCTCAGGGGGTGATCTACAATGAGCAGTTCTTC. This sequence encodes CASSLGSQGVIYNEQFF.